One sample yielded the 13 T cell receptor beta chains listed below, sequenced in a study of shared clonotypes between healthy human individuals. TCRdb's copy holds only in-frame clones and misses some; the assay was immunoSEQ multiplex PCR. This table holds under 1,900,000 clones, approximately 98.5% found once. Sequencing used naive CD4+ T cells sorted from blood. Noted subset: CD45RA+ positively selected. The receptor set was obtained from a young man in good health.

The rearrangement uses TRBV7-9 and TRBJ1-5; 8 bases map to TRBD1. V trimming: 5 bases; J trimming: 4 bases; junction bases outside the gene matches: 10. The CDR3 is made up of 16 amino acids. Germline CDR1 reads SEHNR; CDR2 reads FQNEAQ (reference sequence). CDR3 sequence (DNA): TGTGCCAGCAGCCTGTGGACAGGGTCCCTTAATCAGCCCCAGCATTTT. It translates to CASSLWTGSLNQPQHF.

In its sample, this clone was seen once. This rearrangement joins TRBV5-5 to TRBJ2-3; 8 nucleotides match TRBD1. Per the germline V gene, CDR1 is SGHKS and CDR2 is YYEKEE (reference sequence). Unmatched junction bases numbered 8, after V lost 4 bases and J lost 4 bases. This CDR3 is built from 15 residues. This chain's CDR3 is CASSVDRVGADTQYF. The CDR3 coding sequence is TGTGCCAGCAGCGTGGACAGGGTAGGGGCAGATACGCAGTATTTT. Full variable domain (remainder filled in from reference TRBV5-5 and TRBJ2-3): DAGVTQSPTHLIKTRGQQVTLRCSPISGHKSVSWYQQVLGQGPQFIFQYYEKEERGRGNFPDRFSARQFPNYSSELNVNALLLGDSALYLCASSVDRVGADTQYFGPGTRLTVL.

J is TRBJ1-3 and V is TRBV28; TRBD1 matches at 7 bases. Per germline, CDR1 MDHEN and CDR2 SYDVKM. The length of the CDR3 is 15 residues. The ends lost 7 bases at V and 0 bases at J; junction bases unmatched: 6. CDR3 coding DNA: TGTGCCAGCACCCGAGGGGGCATCTCTGGAAACACCATATATTTT. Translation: CASTRGGISGNTIYF.

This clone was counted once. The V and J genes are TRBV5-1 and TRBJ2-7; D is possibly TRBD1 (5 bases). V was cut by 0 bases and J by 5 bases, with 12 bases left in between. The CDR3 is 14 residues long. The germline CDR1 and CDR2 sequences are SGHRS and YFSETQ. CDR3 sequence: CASSLAPQVNEQYF. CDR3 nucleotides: TGCGCCAGCAGCTTGGCCCCACAGGTCAACGAGCAGTACTTC.

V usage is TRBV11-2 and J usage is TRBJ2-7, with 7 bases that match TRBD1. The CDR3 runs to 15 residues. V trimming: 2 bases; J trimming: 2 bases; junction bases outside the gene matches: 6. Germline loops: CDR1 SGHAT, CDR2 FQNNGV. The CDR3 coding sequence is TGTGCCAGCAGCTTATCAAACAGGGGTCCCTACGAGCAGTACTTC. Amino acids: CASSLSNRGPYEQYF. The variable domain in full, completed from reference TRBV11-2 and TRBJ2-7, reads EAGVAQSPRYKIIEKRQSVAFWCNPISGHATLYWYQQILGQGPKLLIQFQNNGVVDDSQLPKDRFSAERLKGVDSTLKIQPAKLEDSAVYLCASSLSNRGPYEQYFGPGTRLTVT.

The CDR3 sequence is CASRVRTADNEKLFF. CDR3 coding DNA: TGCGCCAGCAGGGTACGGACAGCGGATAATGAAAAACTGTTTTTT. The rearrangement joins TRBV23-1 to TRBJ1-4; D might be TRBD1 (6 bases). TRBV23-1 has ORF status, its function being uncertain. V was clipped by 6 bases and J by 4 bases, with 15 bases between them. The length of the CDR3 is 15 residues.

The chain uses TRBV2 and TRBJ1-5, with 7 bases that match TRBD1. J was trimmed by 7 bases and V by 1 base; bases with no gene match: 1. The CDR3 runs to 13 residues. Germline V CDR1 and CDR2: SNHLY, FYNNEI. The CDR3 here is CASSEEQGQPQHF. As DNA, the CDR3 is TGTGCCAGCAGTGAAGAACAGGGGCAGCCCCAGCATTTT. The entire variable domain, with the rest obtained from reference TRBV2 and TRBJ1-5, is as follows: EPEVTQTPSHQVTQMGQEVILRCVPISNHLYFYWYRQILGQKVEFLVSFYNNEISEKSEIFDDQFSVERPDGSNFTLKIRSTKLEDSAMYFCASSEEQGQPQHFGDGTRLSIL.

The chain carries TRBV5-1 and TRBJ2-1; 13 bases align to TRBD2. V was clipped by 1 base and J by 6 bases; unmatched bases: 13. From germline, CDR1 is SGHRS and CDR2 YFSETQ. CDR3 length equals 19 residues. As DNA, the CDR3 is TGCGCCAGCAGCTTGAGGGCCGGGGGACTAGCGGGACAACCCAATGAGCAGTTCTTC. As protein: CASSLRAGGLAGQPNEQFF.

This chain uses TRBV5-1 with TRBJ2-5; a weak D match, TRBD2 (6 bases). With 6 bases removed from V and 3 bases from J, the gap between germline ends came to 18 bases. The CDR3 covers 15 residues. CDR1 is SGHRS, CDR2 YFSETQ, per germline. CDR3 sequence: CASTGGGPPKETQYF. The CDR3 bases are TGCGCCAGCACCGGGGGAGGTCCACCCAAAGAGACCCAGTACTTC.

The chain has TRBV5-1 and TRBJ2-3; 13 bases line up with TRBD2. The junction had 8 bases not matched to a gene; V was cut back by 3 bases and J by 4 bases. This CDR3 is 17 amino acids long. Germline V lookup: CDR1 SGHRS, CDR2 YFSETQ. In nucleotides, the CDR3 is TGCGCCAGCAGCTCAACTAGCGGGAGGGCCGGGGCAGATACGCAGTATTTT. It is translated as CASSSTSGRAGADTQYF.

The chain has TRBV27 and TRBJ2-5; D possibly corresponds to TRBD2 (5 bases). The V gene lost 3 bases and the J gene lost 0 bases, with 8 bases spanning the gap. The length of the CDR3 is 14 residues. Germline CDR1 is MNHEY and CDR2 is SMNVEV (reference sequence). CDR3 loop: CASSFLAHQETQYF. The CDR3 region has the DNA TGTGCCAGCAGTTTCCTAGCCCACCAAGAGACCCAGTACTTC.

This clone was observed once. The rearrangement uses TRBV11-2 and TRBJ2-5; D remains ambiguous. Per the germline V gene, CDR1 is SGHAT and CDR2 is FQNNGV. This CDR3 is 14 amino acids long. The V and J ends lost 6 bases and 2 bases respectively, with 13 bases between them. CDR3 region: CASRRPGRQETQYF. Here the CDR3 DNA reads TGTGCCAGCAGGCGCCCCGGTCGGCAAGAGACCCAGTACTTC.

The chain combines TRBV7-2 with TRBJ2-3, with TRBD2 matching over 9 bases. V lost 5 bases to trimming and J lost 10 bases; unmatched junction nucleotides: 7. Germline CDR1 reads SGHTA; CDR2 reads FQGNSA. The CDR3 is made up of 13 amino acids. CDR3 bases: TGTGCCAGCAGCCTTAGCGGGGGTGAAGCGCAGTATTTT. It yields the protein CASSLSGGEAQYF.